This T cell receptor beta chain comes out of a study of blood T cell repertoires in COVID-19 (dated by TCRdb to 2018 to 2021). For the study in its entirety: Collaborator samples came from the United States, Italy and Spain and covered acute and convalescent phases of COVID-19. The material from the prospective study consisted of cDNA or gDNA derived from T cells, B-cell-depleted T cells, or PBMCs. Subjects who had been exposed to COVID-19, were actively infected with it, or had recovered from it provided the deeply sampled blood TCRbeta repertoires that made up the dataset. The repertoires were released in a freely available public database meant as a resource for research on the immune response to SARS-CoV-2. The samples were drawn from the first 160 participants of the ongoing ImmuneRACE study and from 950 to 1,500 subjects provided by 6 global collaborators. Nearly every sample came with metadata listing a de-identified subject ID, COVID-19 status, age in years and sex. Where available, HLA class I and class II types were obtained from metadata supplied by the sample provider rather than from assay-based typing.

Whole blood was collected in K2EDTA tubes by collaborating institutions according to the institutions' own protocols. For TCRbeta analysis, collaborators shipped samples in one of three forms: frozen whole blood, isolated PBMCs, or DNA extracted from either of those sample types. The CDR3 goes from the cysteine to the phenylalanine over 12 residues. Here the CDR3 DNA is all that survives: 36 bases in frame from base 1. The junction carries 9 bases between V and J, which are trimmed by 7 bases and 2 bases respectively. Based on the germline V gene (reference sequence), the CDR1 and CDR2 sequences are MNHEY and SMNVEV. Results the study describes overall, beyond this receptor: Clinical and demographic metadata were provided uncurated, with the amount varying by source and participant.

Comments on this clone: No cognate antigen has been identified for it. No base quality values were provided; no much bigger clone lies one nucleotide off.

TCRbeta CDR3 regions were amplified from genomic DNA using the immunoSEQ Assay, a bias-controlled multiplex PCR. Under the source paper's analysis protocol: Within the assay, amplification of reference gene primers was used to estimate how many nucleated cells each sample contained. To quantify the absolute abundance of each unique TCRbeta CDR3 rearrangement, sequence reads were collapsed and filtered. Productive Simpson clonality was computed per sample as the square root of Simpson's diversity index over productive rearrangements. TCRdb's version of the immuneACCESS table is confined to in-frame rearrangements and falls short of the full clone set. An unresolved V gene accounts for under half of the shortfall where checked; the remainder is of unknown origin. The DNA was the basis for D and trimming; V, J and clone size are from that table. The sample profile shows about 200,000 clones; approximately 81% of them were found once. Of the sample, around 21% is held by the ten largest clones.

The sample was peripheral blood. The clonotype was recovered from a human donor in a cohort sampled during active COVID-19. Recombination linked TRBV27 to TRBJ2-7; TRBD1 could be the D gene, as 5 bases match. The nucleotide sequence reads as follows: TGTGCCAGCAAACGGACACCCTACGAGCAGTACTTC. Its translation is CASKRTPYEQYF.